The 28 T cell receptor beta chains given below trace back to one sample, sequenced in a study of neurological immune-mediated disorders. One entry per CDR3 protein results from TCRdb running MiXCR on the 5' RACE reads. The repertoire consists of roughly 50,000 distinct CDR3 sequences, with about 25% occurring once and the leading ten covering 23%. The source material was PBMCs. These receptors originate from a woman between 65 and 79 years old in good health.

This clonotype was seen just once. The genes are TRBV7-6 and TRBJ2-3; maybe TRBD2 (6 bases). The germline V gene has CDR1 SGHVS and CDR2 FNYEAQ. This CDR3 region has 14 residues. Trimming shortened V by 3 bases and J by 5 bases, and 12 bases separated the two germline ends. CDR3 region: CASSFSPGGDTQYF. As DNA, the CDR3 is TGTGCCAGCAGCTTCTCCCCCGGGGGAGATACGCAGTATTTT.

Turning to this clonotype: Germline and junction disagree at one end, which may indicate a read error. J is TRBJ1-4 and V is TRBV11-2; maybe TRBD1 (5 bases). CDR3 length: 13 residues. CDR1 and CDR2 from the germline V gene are SGHAT and FQNNGV. CDR3 protein: CASSLAQAGKMFF. The CDR3 nucleotides read TGTGCCAGCAGCTTAGCACAGGCTGGAAAAATGTTTTTT.

This clonotype appeared a few times. The J gene is TRBJ2-2, the V gene TRBV5-1; the D gene is possibly TRBD1 (5 bases). The germline V gene encodes CDR1 SGHRS and CDR2 YFSETQ. The length of the CDR3 is 17 residues. V gave up 5 bases and J gave up 4 bases, with 21 bases separating them. The CDR3 sequence: CASRVSWSRAFTGELFF. Here the CDR3 DNA reads TGCGCCAGCAGGGTATCGTGGAGCAGGGCGTTCACCGGGGAGCTGTTTTTT.

The chain uses TRBV5-1 and TRBJ2-7; either TRBD1 or TRBD2 may supply D (6 bases each). V was clipped by 1 base and J by 5 bases, with 13 bases between them. From germline, CDR1 is SGHRS and CDR2 YFSETQ. CDR3 length: 14 amino acids. The DNA for the CDR3 is TGCGCCAGCAGCTTGAGGGGGGAGGTCGACGAGCAGTACTTC. It specifies CASSLRGEVDEQYF.

In its sample, this clonotype was seen a few times. This chain links TRBV15 with TRBJ1-5; weak D call: TRBD1 (6 bases). This CDR3 is built from 17 residues. Trimming left V 0 bases short and J 3 bases short, with 15 bases between. Germline-derived CDR1 and CDR2 are LNHNV and YYDKDF (reference sequence). In DNA, the CDR3 is TGTGCCACCAGCAGAGATCGAGGGGGTGGTGCCAATCAGCCCCAGCATTTT. Translated, it gives CATSRDRGGGANQPQHF.

About this clonotype itself: Its ends do not fully match the called genes, so a read error is possible. The chain links TRBV7-2 to TRBJ1-4; possibly TRBD1 for D (5 bases). There are 19 residues in the CDR3. Germline CDR1 is SGHTA and CDR2 is FQGNSA. The CDR3: CASCLALRGRGGANEKLFF. In DNA form, the CDR3 reads TGTGCCAGCTGCTTAGCGCTAAGGGGTCGGGGAGGTGCTAATGAAAAACTGTTTTTT.

This clonotype was seen at least ten times. The CDR3 nucleotides read TGCAGTGCTAGAGATTTAAAGCGAGAGTGGTCCACAGATACGCAGTATTTT. As protein: CSARDLKREWSTDTQYF. The rearrangement joins TRBV20-1 to TRBJ2-3; no firm D call. This CDR3 comprises 17 residues. The ends were cut back, 0 bases at V and 2 bases at J, with 18 bases in the middle. The V gene's germline CDR1 is DFQATT and CDR2 SNEGSKA (reference sequence).

Many counts were recorded for this clonotype. The genes are TRBV6-5 and TRBJ2-5; tentatively, D is TRBD1 or TRBD2 (6 bases each). In germline, CDR1 is MNHEY, CDR2 SVGAGI. The CDR3 loop spans 17 amino acids. With 6 bases removed from V and 2 bases from J, the gap between germline ends came to 22 bases. The CDR3 protein is CASSWDIRGLLQETQYF. The CDR3 DNA is TGTGCCAGCAGCTGGGATATCAGGGGACTCCTACAAGAGACCCAGTACTTC.

As for this clonotype: No conserved phenylalanine or tryptophan is present at the end of the CDR3, so a read error is the likely explanation. The J gene is TRBJ2-3, the V gene TRBV7-2; 7 nucleotides match TRBD2. The CDR3 runs 14 residues. Trimming took 3 bases from V and 1 from J; bases not matched to a gene: 1. The germline gives CDR1 SGHTA, CDR2 FQGNSA. CDR3 sequence: CASSFTSGTDTQYS. The CDR3 DNA sequence: TGTGCCAGCAGCTTTACTAGCGGCACAGATACGCAGTATTCT.

This clonotype was observed many times. V usage is TRBV6-6 and J usage is TRBJ2-3; 9 bases are a match to TRBD2. The V and J ends lost 0 bases and 1 base, in that order; junction bases with no gene match: 8. There are 18 residues in the CDR3. Germline CDR1 reads MNHNY; CDR2 reads SVGAGI (reference sequence). This chain's CDR3 is CASSYSASGTMGTDTQYF. The CDR3 DNA is TGTGCCAGCAGTTACTCGGCTAGCGGGACCATGGGCACAGATACGCAGTATTTT.

Many counts were recorded for this clonotype. The chain recombines TRBV10-3 with TRBJ1-5, with D tentatively TRBD1 (6 bases). The V gene lost 8 bases and the J gene lost 7 bases, with 18 bases spanning the gap. The CDR3 contains 14 residues. Germline CDR1 is ENHRY and CDR2 is SYGVKD. The CDR3 DNA reads as TGTGCCATCGCAGAAGGGGGTTTGGGACAGCCCCAGCATTTT. Encoded protein: CAIAEGGLGQPQHF.

The chain has TRBV2 and TRBJ2-1, with 9 positions matching TRBD2. Germline assignment: CDR1 SNHLY and CDR2 FYNNEI. The CDR3 spans 15 residues. V shed 5 bases and J 9 bases; nucleotides not matched to a gene: 11. Here the CDR3 reads CASSLAGPKVSEQFF. CDR3 DNA: TGTGCCAGCAGTCTAGCGGGGCCCAAGGTTAGTGAGCAGTTCTTC.

This clonotype was counted ten times or more. V usage is TRBV6-1 and J usage is TRBJ1-6; 8 bases are shared with TRBD1. The CDR3 has 14 residues. Germline trimming cut 5 bases from V and 8 bases from J; bases unmatched to any gene: 5. The germline V gene has CDR1 MNHNS and CDR2 SASEGT. For the CDR3, the DNA is TGTGCCAGCAGTACAGGGGGGTTTGATTCACCCCTCCACTTT. Its translation: CASSTGGFDSPLHF.

Ten or more counts support this clonotype. The chain employs TRBV11-2 and TRBJ2-7, with 8 bases matching TRBD2. Germline V gene data show CDR1 as SGHAT and CDR2 as FQNNGV. With V trimmed by 5 bases and J by 5 bases, 8 bases remained unmatched. CDR3 size: 14 residues. CDR3 coding DNA: TGTGCCAGCAGCCCGGTCGGGAGGGGCCACGAGCAGTACTTC. As protein: CASSPVGRGHEQYF. The full variable domain, with the rest looked up from reference TRBV11-2 and TRBJ2-7, is EAGVAQSPRYKIIEKRQSVAFWCNPISGHATLYWYQQILGQGPKLLIQFQNNGVVDDSQLPKDRFSAERLKGVDSTLKIQPAKLEDSAVYLCASSPVGRGHEQYFGPGTRLTVT.

The J gene is TRBJ2-1, the V gene TRBV3-1, with D uncertain. V lost 4 bases, J lost 8 bases, and 6 bases lay in between. The CDR3 spans 11 residues. Germline CDR1 is LGHDT and CDR2 is YNNKEL (reference sequence). CDR3 sequence: CASSLGYEQFF. CDR3 nucleotide sequence: TGTGCCAGCAGCCTAGGCTATGAGCAGTTCTTC.

This clonotype was detected many times. The gene calls are TRBV27 and TRBJ2-7, with D possibly being TRBD2 (7 bases). CDR1 and CDR2 from the germline V gene are MNHEY and SMNVEV (reference sequence). V was clipped by 8 bases and J by 0 bases, with 17 bases between them. This CDR3 contains 15 residues. Written as DNA, the CDR3 is TGTGCCAGCCCCTGGGGGGGCGAGAGCTCCTACGAGCAGTACTTC. This codes for CASPWGGESSYEQYF.

For the CDR3, the DNA is TGCAGTGCCCCCGCGCAGGCAGAGACCCAGTACTTC. Residues: CSAPAQAETQYF. This chain connects TRBV20-1 to TRBJ2-5, with no clear D. Germline V gene data show CDR1 as DFQATT and CDR2 as SNEGSKA (reference sequence). Trimming pared 6 bases from V and 4 bases from J, leaving 12 bases between. The CDR3 covers 12 residues.

The J gene is TRBJ2-3, the V gene TRBV20-1; 16 positions agree with TRBD2. The CDR3 is 18 amino acids. Germline V gives CDR1 DFQATT, CDR2 SNEGSKA (reference sequence). With V trimmed by 3 bases and J by 2 bases, 8 bases remained unmatched. The CDR3 sequence is CSASGTSGGGKPTDTQYF. The CDR3 coding sequence is TGCAGTGCTAGTGGGACTAGCGGGGGGGGCAAGCCCACAGATACGCAGTATTTT.

This clonotype was counted at least ten times. This chain connects TRBV29-1 to TRBJ1-2; D gene ambiguous. Germline V lookup: CDR1 SQVTM, CDR2 ANQGSEA. The CDR3 runs to 9 residues. The V end lost 7 bases, the J end lost 6 bases, and 6 bases lay between the germline ends. Here the CDR3 reads CSDGDGYTF. CDR3 in DNA: TGCAGCGATGGGGATGGCTACACCTTC.

This clonotype was detected many times. J is TRBJ2-3 and V is TRBV20-1, with D perhaps TRBD2 (6 bases). The CDR3 loop spans 13 amino acids. The V gene's germline CDR1 is DFQATT and CDR2 SNEGSKA (reference sequence). Trimming pared 7 bases from V and 5 bases from J, leaving 16 bases between. DNA of the CDR3: TGCAGTGAAGAGGAGGCCGGGGGAGATACGCAGTATTTT. Protein product: CSEEEAGGDTQYF.

This clonotype was found many times. The chain links TRBV5-1 to TRBJ1-1; weak D call: TRBD1 (6 bases). CDR1 and CDR2 (germline): SGHRS, YFSETQ. The V end lost 0 bases, the J end lost 0 bases, and 12 bases lay between the germline ends. The CDR3 has 16 residues. This chain's CDR3 is CASSLGDNLMNTEAFF. CDR3 coding DNA: TGCGCCAGCAGCTTGGGGGACAATCTAATGAACACTGAAGCTTTCTTT.

This clonotype was picked up many times. The genes are TRBV28 and TRBJ2-7; D is undetermined. V lost 6 bases and J lost 4, with 16 bases in between. Germline CDR1 MDHEN, CDR2 SYDVKM. This CDR3 has 14 residues. This CDR3 is CASREGGGTYEQYF. The CDR3 DNA follows: TGTGCCAGCAGAGAAGGTGGCGGAACTTACGAGCAGTACTTC.

This clonotype was found many times. This chain joins TRBV5-1 and TRBJ2-1, with TRBD2 matching 9 bases. Trimming at V came to 0 bases and at J to 4 bases, leaving 2 bases not matched to a gene. The CDR3 totals 15 residues. The V gene's germline CDR1 is SGHRS and CDR2 YFSETQ. In DNA form, the CDR3 reads TGCGCCAGCAGCTTGGAGGCGGGGGGGTACAATGAGCAGTTCTTC. Encoded protein: CASSLEAGGYNEQFF.

There are many counts of this clonotype. The chain employs TRBV27 and TRBJ2-7; no definite D call. The V end lost 6 bases, the J end lost 4 bases, and 19 bases lay between the germline ends. Germline lookup yields CDR1 MNHEY and CDR2 SMNVEV (reference sequence). The CDR3 is 15 residues long. In DNA form, the CDR3 reads TGTGCCAGCAGGCAATTCCCCCTCCCGAGTTACGAGCAGTACTTC. This translates into CASRQFPLPSYEQYF.

This clonotype was recorded at least ten times. The rearrangement links TRBV18 to TRBJ1-2; TRBD1 matches 11 bases. This CDR3 is built from 14 residues. Germline V CDR1 and CDR2: KGHSH, LQKENI. The trim removed 6 bases at V and 6 bases at J, leaving 6 bases unmatched. The CDR3 DNA reads as TGTGCCAGCTCGCCTGTGGACAGGGGGCATGGCTACACCTTC. This gives the protein CASSPVDRGHGYTF.

This clonotype showed up many times. This chain links TRBV5-1 with TRBJ2-1; 12 bases fit TRBD2. Per germline, CDR1 SGHRS and CDR2 YFSETQ. There are 17 residues in the CDR3. The trim removed 1 base at V and 5 bases at J, leaving 7 bases unmatched. For the CDR3, the DNA is TGCGCCAGCAGCTTGCCTGCACTAGCGGGAGGCCACAATGAGCAGTTCTTC. Its translation: CASSLPALAGGHNEQFF. The full variable domain, with the rest looked up from reference TRBV5-1 and TRBJ2-1, is KAGVTQTPRYLIKTRGQQVTLSCSPISGHRSVSWYQQTPGQGLQFLFEYFSETQRNKGNFPGRFSGRQFSNSRSEMNVSTLELGDSALYLCASSLPALAGGHNEQFFGPGTRLTVL.

This rearrangement joins TRBV12-3 or TRBV12-4 to TRBJ2-3, with D possibly TRBD2 on 6 matching bases. V was cut by 1 base and J by 4 bases, with 9 bases left in between. The CDR3 extends over 14 amino acids. The CDR3 region has the DNA TGTGCCAGCAGTTTAGTAGGGGACTCAGATACGCAGTATTTT. The encoded protein is CASSLVGDSDTQYF.

The CDR3 DNA is TGTGCCAGCAGCCCCTCTGGGGGGGGGCCATATGAGCAGTTCTTC. This sequence encodes CASSPSGGGPYEQFF. V and J are TRBV7-2 and TRBJ2-1; a weak D match, TRBD2 (7 bases). This CDR3 spans 15 amino acids. CDR1 and CDR2 from the germline V gene are SGHTA and FQGNSA. V dropped 5 bases and J dropped 8 bases, with 19 bases sitting between them.